The entry below gives a single TCR beta chain sequence along with its context. There are 18 residues in the CDR3. Germline V gene sequence: CDR1 MNHEY, CDR2 SMNVEV (reference sequence). V dropped 5 bases and J dropped 5 bases, with 27 bases sitting between them. The participants were between 18 and 89 years old and came from fewer than 25 US areas. TCRdb keeps only in-frame clones here, not all; method: immunoSEQ multiplex PCR. The profile shows around 320,000 clones, 90% to 95% of them singletons. The sample belongs to a study of blood T cell repertoires in COVID-19. The sequenced sample consisted of PBMCs or T cells enriched from blood (not recorded which). This sequence originates from a woman under 40 who had been exposed to COVID-19. The V call is TRBV27, the J call TRBJ2-5, with D possibly matching TRBD1 (6 bases). The CDR3 here is CASSMAPGYRAKKETQYF. CDR3 coding DNA: TGTGCCAGCAGTATGGCCCCCGGGTACAGGGCTAAAAAGGAGACCCAGTACTTC.